The subject of this entry is one TCR beta chain. Time point denoted: pre-sensitization, week 0. Treatment here: therapeutic diphenylcyclopropenone sensitization with weekly scalp DPC. A single record per CDR3 protein comes from TCRdb applying MiXCR to the RACE reads. The sample lists 190,000 or so distinct CDR3 sequences, 25% to 30% seen once, with about 2.8% in the top ten. This record comes from a study of human T cells and chemical hapten exposure. Trimming pared 1 base from V and 7 bases from J, leaving 11 bases between. The CDR3 is made up of 15 amino acids. This receptor was obtained from a woman aged 25 to 45 with alopecia areata. Some clones in this sample may be carry-over from other donors' samples. The material sequenced was whole blood, taken in connection with sensitization to the hapten diphenylcyclopropenone (DPC). V and J are TRBV12-3 or TRBV12-4 and TRBJ1-6, with D perhaps TRBD1 (6 bases). The CDR3 is CASSLEGGSNSPLHF. DNA of the CDR3: TGTGCCAGCAGTTTAGAAGGGGGGAGCAATTCACCCCTCCACTTT.